Below, 25 T cell receptor beta chains from the same sample are listed, as sequenced in a study of memory CD4+ T cells and cytomegalovirus serostatus. Single viable CD3+CD4+CD8-CD45RO+ cells were sorted as the memory CD4+ T cells. TCRdb keeps only in-frame clones here, not all; method: immunoSEQ multiplex PCR. The repertoire holds about 75,000 clones, with about 78% as singletons. Specimen: memory CD4+ T cells from blood. Every receptor here comes from an adult in good health and CMV-seropositive.

The chain recombines TRBV7-2 with TRBJ2-1; 8 positions agree with TRBD2. CDR3 length: 15 amino acids. Per the germline V gene, CDR1 is SGHTA and CDR2 is FQGNSA. With 4 bases clipped from V and 9 bases from J, the junction kept 11 bases outside the gene matches. DNA for the CDR3: TGTGCCAGCAGCTCGAACAGCGGGAGTAGGAGTGAGCAGTTCTTC. This encodes CASSSNSGSRSEQFF. Full variable domain (outside the CDR3, taken from reference TRBV7-2 and TRBJ2-1): GAGVSQSPSNKVTEKGKDVELRCDPISGHTALYWYRQSLGQGLEFLIYFQGNSAPDKSGLPSDRFSAERTGGSVSTLTIQRTQQEDSAVYLCASSSNSGSRSEQFFGPGTRLTVL.

The chain recombines TRBV5-5 with TRBJ1-2; weak D call: TRBD1 (5 bases). Germline values: CDR1 SGHKS, CDR2 YYEKEE (reference sequence). Deletions cut 7 bases from V and 4 bases from J, with 14 bases between. The CDR3 totals 13 residues. The CDR3 loop reads CASLQGSSYGYTF. The CDR3 bases are TGTGCCAGCTTGCAGGGATCATCCTATGGCTACACCTTC.

This chain joins TRBV5-6 and TRBJ1-4, with a tentative D call TRBD1 (6 bases). The germline V gene encodes CDR1 SGHDT and CDR2 YYEEEE. Trimming took 1 base from V and 8 from J, leaving 15 bases between them. The CDR3 is 15 residues long. As DNA, the CDR3 is TGTGCCAGCAGCTTGAGGTTATTGGGGGCGGAAAAACTGTTTTTT. Amino acids: CASSLRLLGAEKLFF.

This clone was counted between two and nine times. The chain recombines TRBV4-2 with TRBJ1-1; D gene unclear. CDR3 length: 12 residues. From germline, CDR1 is LGHNA and CDR2 YNFKEQ. The V end lost 1 base, the J end lost 8 bases, and 8 bases lay between the germline ends. The CDR3 nucleotides are TGTGCCAGCAGCCAAGTCAGGCAGGAAGCTTTCTTT. Residues: CASSQVRQEAFF.

The sample holds a few counts of this clone. This rearrangement joins TRBV29-1 to TRBJ2-3; tentatively, D is TRBD1 or TRBD2 (6 bases each). Germline V gene sequence: CDR1 SQVTM, CDR2 ANQGSEA. The CDR3 is made up of 14 amino acids. The V end was cut by 5 bases, the J end by 6 bases, with 18 bases between. The CDR3 nucleotides are TGCAGCGTTAGGGGGGACACTTTGGGGGATACGCAGTATTTT. It is translated as CSVRGDTLGDTQYF.

J is TRBJ1-4 and V is TRBV5-1; D remains unclear. The germline V gene has CDR1 SGHRS and CDR2 YFSETQ. Deletions cut 0 bases from V and 7 bases from J, with 10 bases between. This CDR3 has 14 residues. The DNA for the CDR3 is TGCGCCAGCAGCTTGGGGGCTGGGAGTGAAAAACTGTTTTTT. Amino acids: CASSLGAGSEKLFF. The full variable domain, in which reference TRBV5-1 and TRBJ1-4 provide the parts outside the CDR3, is KAGVTQTPRYLIKTRGQQVTLSCSPISGHRSVSWYQQTPGQGLQFLFEYFSETQRNKGNFPGRFSGRQFSNSRSEMNVSTLELGDSALYLCASSLGAGSEKLFFGSGTQLSVL.

The chain combines TRBV13 with TRBJ2-7; D not resolved. The CDR3 consists of 13 residues. Trimming left V 5 bases short and J 3 bases short, with 11 bases between. Germline CDR1 is PRHDT and CDR2 is FYEKMQ (reference sequence). The CDR3 DNA sequence: TGTGCCAGCAGCAAGGGCGGAAACTACGAGCAGTACTTC. Translating it yields CASSKGGNYEQYF.

The V gene is TRBV11-3, the J gene TRBJ1-2; 7 bases are a match to TRBD1. CDR1 and CDR2 (germline): SGHNT, YENEEA. This CDR3 has 14 amino acids. J lost 8 bases, V lost 1 base, and 7 bases had no gene match. CDR3 bases: TGTGCCAGCAGCTTAGGAGGGCCGGGACAGGGCTACACCTTC. This gives the protein CASSLGGPGQGYTF.

The V gene is TRBV5-6, the J gene TRBJ2-7, with 8 bases identical to TRBD1. V was pared by 2 bases and J by 5 bases, with 9 bases of the junction left unmatched. The germline gives CDR1 SGHDT, CDR2 YYEEEE. The CDR3 loop spans 15 amino acids. The CDR3: CASSFWAGGHNEQYF. The CDR3 DNA reads as TGTGCCAGCAGCTTCTGGGCAGGGGGCCACAACGAGCAGTACTTC. The whole variable domain, remainder taken from reference TRBV5-6 and TRBJ2-7, is DAGVTQSPTHLIKTRGQQVTLRCSPKSGHDTVSWYQQALGQGPQFIFQYYEEEERQRGNFPDRFSGHQFPNYSSELNVNALLLGDSALYLCASSFWAGGHNEQYFGPGTRLTVT.

This chain joins TRBV6-1 and TRBJ2-1, with D unclear. CDR1 and CDR2 from the germline V gene are MNHNS and SASEGT. CDR3 length: 14 amino acids. Trimming pared 3 bases from V and 3 bases from J, leaving 9 bases between. The CDR3: CASSDLADYNEQFF. CDR3 DNA: TGTGCCAGCAGTGATTTGGCTGACTACAATGAGCAGTTCTTC.

This clone was seen more than once but under ten times. The chain employs TRBV19 and TRBJ1-1; unclear D gene. V dropped 2 bases and J dropped 1 base, with 2 bases sitting between them. CDR1 is LNHDA and CDR2 is SQIVND in the germline V gene (reference sequence). This CDR3 comprises 12 residues. The CDR3 region has the DNA TGTGCCAGTAGTATAAGGAACACTGAAGCTTTCTTT. Its protein is CASSIRNTEAFF.

The V call is TRBV7-8, the J call TRBJ2-1; weak D call: TRBD2 (6 bases). V was cut by 4 bases and J by 13 bases, with 23 bases left in between. Germline V CDR1 and CDR2: SGHVS, FQNEAQ. The CDR3 covers 15 residues. The CDR3 loop is CASSSPPWGLPVQFF. CDR3 coding DNA: TGTGCCAGCAGCTCCCCCCCATGGGGACTCCCTGTACAGTTCTTC.

The chain uses TRBV6-6 and TRBJ2-7; TRBD2 matches at 13 bases. V lost 6 bases, J lost 7 bases, and 6 bases stayed unmatched. The CDR3 length is 14 residues. Germline V gives CDR1 MNHNY, CDR2 SVGAGI (reference sequence). CDR3 in amino acids: CASRLAGGPGEQYV. The CDR3 DNA is TGTGCCAGCAGACTAGCGGGAGGGCCGGGGGAGCAGTACGTC.

This chain uses TRBV11-2 with TRBJ2-7; TRBD2 agrees at 12 bases. The trim removed 4 bases at V and 5 bases at J, leaving 3 bases unmatched. The CDR3 has 14 residues. Germline lookup yields CDR1 SGHAT and CDR2 FQNNGV. The CDR3 sequence: CASSSTSGGDEQYF. CDR3 sequence (DNA): TGTGCCAGCAGCTCGACTAGCGGGGGTGACGAGCAGTACTTC.

The table lists this clone with a few counts. The chain carries TRBV5-6 and TRBJ1-1; D unclear. The CDR3 extends over 14 amino acids. Deletions cut 3 bases from V and 8 bases from J, with 17 bases between. Germline CDR1 SGHDT, CDR2 YYEEEE. The CDR3 coding sequence is TGTGCCAGCAGCTCCAGAAGTACAGCGAACGAAGCTTTCTTT. This encodes CASSSRSTANEAFF.

The CDR3 DNA reads TGTGCCAGCAGCAATTGGACAGCGGGAAAAAACATTCAGTACTTC. It specifies CASSNWTAGKNIQYF. V usage is TRBV21-1 and J usage is TRBJ2-4; the DNA was not used to check the table's D call, TRBD2. TRBV21-1 counts as a pseudogene. The CDR3 consists of 15 residues.

The chain is built from TRBV9 and TRBJ1-3; D uncertain. The CDR3 consists of 17 residues. The germline CDR1 and CDR2 sequences are SGDLS and YYNGEE. V lost 0 bases and J lost 0, with 13 bases in between. The CDR3 loop is CASSVEAATYSGNTIYF. The CDR3 DNA sequence: TGTGCCAGCAGCGTAGAGGCGGCCACTTACTCTGGAAACACCATATATTTT.

This chain links TRBV28 with TRBJ1-5; the match to TRBD1 covers 7 bases. Germline CDR1 MDHEN, CDR2 SYDVKM. The CDR3 loop spans 15 amino acids. V lost 6 bases and J lost 6; bases outside the gene matches: 11. The CDR3 reads CASSRRTGLRQPQHF. The CDR3 nucleotides are TGTGCCAGCAGCCGTAGGACAGGTTTGCGTCAGCCCCAGCATTTT.

V gene TRBV11-2 combines with J gene TRBJ1-5; 10 bases fit TRBD1. The V segment lost 5 bases and the J segment 4 bases; nucleotides outside the gene matches: 2. The CDR3 runs 14 residues. Germline V gene sequence: CDR1 SGHAT, CDR2 FQNNGV. CDR3 sequence reads: CASSKDRGNQPQHF. The DNA for the CDR3 is TGTGCCAGCAGCAAGGACAGGGGGAATCAGCCCCAGCATTTT.

The chain recombines TRBV5-8 with TRBJ2-2; 9 nucleotides align to TRBD1. This CDR3 spans 16 amino acids. V shed 3 bases, J shed 5 bases, and the junction held 8 bases outside the gene matches. Per the germline V gene, CDR1 is SGHTS and CDR2 is YDEGEE. The CDR3 sequence: CASSYTGTGNTGELFF. As DNA, the CDR3 is TGTGCCAGCAGCTACACCGGGACAGGGAATACCGGGGAGCTGTTTTTT.

The chain carries TRBV6-1 and TRBJ1-1; 7 positions match TRBD1. This CDR3 has 14 amino acids. Germline trimming cut 6 bases from V and 1 base from J; bases unmatched to any gene: 5. The germline V gene has CDR1 MNHNS and CDR2 SASEGT. CDR3 in amino acids: CASSLQGTNTEAFF. CDR3 coding DNA: TGTGCCAGCAGCCTACAGGGGACGAACACTGAAGCTTTCTTT.

The chain carries TRBV29-1 and TRBJ2-7, with 8 bases aligning to TRBD1. The trim removed 7 bases at V and 2 bases at J, leaving 7 bases unmatched. This CDR3 comprises 13 residues. Germline CDR1 and CDR2: SQVTM and ANQGSEA. CDR3 loop: CSATGQGPYEQYV. The CDR3 coding sequence is TGCAGCGCCACCGGACAGGGCCCCTACGAGCAGTACGTC.

With regard to this clone: This sample also contains other DNA sequences that code for the same CDR3. The rearrangement links TRBV30 to TRBJ1-2, with a possible D match to TRBD1 (6 bases). Trimming took 2 bases from V and 8 from J, leaving 9 bases between them. The CDR3 contains 11 residues. Germline loops: CDR1 GTSNPN, CDR2 SVGIG (reference sequence). The CDR3 DNA reads as TGTGCCTGGAGTAAGGGGGGAGGCTACACCTTC. This gives the protein CAWSKGGGYTF. Looking up the rest from reference TRBV30 and TRBJ1-2 gives the full variable domain: SQTIHQWPATLVQPVGSPLSLECTVEGTSNPNLYWYRQAAGRGLQLLFYSVGIGQISSEVPQNLSASRPQDRQFILSSKKLLLSDSGFYLCAWSKGGGYTFGSGTRLTVV.

The table lists this clone with a count of one. The chain uses TRBV30 and TRBJ1-2; D not certain. CDR1 and CDR2 (germline): GTSNPN, SVGIG (reference sequence). The V and J ends lost 2 bases and 6 bases respectively, with 7 bases between them. The CDR3 length is 11 residues. The DNA for the CDR3 is TGTGCCTGGAGTCTTTTGGATGGCTACACCTTC. Its translation: CAWSLLDGYTF.

Only one count was recorded for this clone. This sequence joins TRBV5-6 and TRBJ2-5; TRBD1 might be the D (7 bases). This CDR3 spans 14 amino acids. V was clipped by 4 bases and J by 5 bases, with 15 bases between them. CDR1 and CDR2 (germline): SGHDT, YYEEEE. The CDR3 DNA is TGTGCCAGCAGCACGGGGGACAGCCGGGAGACCCAGTACTTC. Protein product: CASSTGDSRETQYF.